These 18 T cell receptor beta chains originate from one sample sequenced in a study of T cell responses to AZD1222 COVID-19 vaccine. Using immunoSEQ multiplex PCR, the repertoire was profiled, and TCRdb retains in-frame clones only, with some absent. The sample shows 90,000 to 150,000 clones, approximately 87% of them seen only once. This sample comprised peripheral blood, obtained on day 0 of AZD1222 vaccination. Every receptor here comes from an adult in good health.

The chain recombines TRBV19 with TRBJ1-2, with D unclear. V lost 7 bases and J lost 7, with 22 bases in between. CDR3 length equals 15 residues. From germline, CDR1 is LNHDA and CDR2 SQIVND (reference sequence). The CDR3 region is CASTPYGPATFGYTF. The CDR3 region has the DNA TGTGCCAGTACCCCTTATGGCCCAGCTACTTTTGGCTACACCTTC.

CDR3 in amino acids: CASSQRVNQPQHF. CDR3 nucleotide sequence: TGTGCCAGTAGCCAGAGGGTCAATCAGCCCCAGCATTTT. V is TRBV19 and J is TRBJ1-5; no firm D call. The V gene's germline CDR1 is LNHDA and CDR2 SQIVND (reference sequence). The CDR3 has 13 amino acids. V was shortened by 6 bases and J by 3 bases, with 9 bases between the two germline ends.

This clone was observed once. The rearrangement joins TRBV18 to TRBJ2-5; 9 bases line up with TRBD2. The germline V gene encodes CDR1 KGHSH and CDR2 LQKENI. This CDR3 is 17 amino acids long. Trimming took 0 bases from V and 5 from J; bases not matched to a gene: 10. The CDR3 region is CASSPPTASGITETQYF. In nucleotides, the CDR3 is TGTGCCAGCTCACCACCGACGGCTAGCGGGATAACGGAGACCCAGTACTTC. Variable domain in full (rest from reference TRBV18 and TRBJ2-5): NAGVMQNPRHLVRRRGQEARLRCSPMKGHSHVYWYRQLPEEGLKFMVYLQKENIIDESGMPKERFSAEFPKEGPSILRIQQVVRGDSAAYFCASSPPTASGITETQYFGPGTRLLVL.

CDR3 protein: CAISDTAGTDTQYF. CDR3 nucleotide sequence: TGTGCCATCAGTGACACAGCGGGCACAGATACGCAGTATTTT. The chain combines TRBV10-3 with TRBJ2-3; possible D gene TRBD2, 5 bases. The germline gives CDR1 ENHRY, CDR2 SYGVKD. The V end was cut by 3 bases, the J end by 1 base, with 8 bases between. The CDR3 is made up of 14 amino acids.

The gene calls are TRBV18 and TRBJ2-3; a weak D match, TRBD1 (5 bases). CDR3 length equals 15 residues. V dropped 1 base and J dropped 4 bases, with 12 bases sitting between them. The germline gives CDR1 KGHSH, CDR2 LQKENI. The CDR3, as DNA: TGTGCCAGCTCACCACTCTCGACAGTTCCAGATACGCAGTATTTT. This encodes CASSPLSTVPDTQYF.

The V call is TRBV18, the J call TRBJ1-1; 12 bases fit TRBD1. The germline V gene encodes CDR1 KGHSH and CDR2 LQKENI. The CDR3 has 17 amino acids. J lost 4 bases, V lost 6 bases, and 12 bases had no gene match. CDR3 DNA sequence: TGTGCCAGCTCCCCGCCGGGACAGGGGGCTTTTAGCACTGAAGCTTTCTTT. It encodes CASSPPGQGAFSTEAFF. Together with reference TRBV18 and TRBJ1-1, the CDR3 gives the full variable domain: NAGVMQNPRHLVRRRGQEARLRCSPMKGHSHVYWYRQLPEEGLKFMVYLQKENIIDESGMPKERFSAEFPKEGPSILRIQQVVRGDSAAYFCASSPPGQGAFSTEAFFGQGTRLTVV.

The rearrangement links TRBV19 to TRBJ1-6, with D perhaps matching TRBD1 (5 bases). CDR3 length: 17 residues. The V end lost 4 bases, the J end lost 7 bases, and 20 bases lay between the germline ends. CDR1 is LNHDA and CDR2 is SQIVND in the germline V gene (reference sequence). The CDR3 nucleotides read TGTGCCAGTAGTAGCTCCGGAGGGGCCCAATCAAATTCACCCCTCCACTTT. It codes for CASSSSGGAQSNSPLHF.

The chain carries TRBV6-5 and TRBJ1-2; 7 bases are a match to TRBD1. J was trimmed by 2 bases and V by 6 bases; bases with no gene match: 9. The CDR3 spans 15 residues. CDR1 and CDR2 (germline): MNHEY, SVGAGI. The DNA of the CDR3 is TGTGCCAGCAGGCCCCCGGGACAGAGAAACTATGGCTACACCTTC. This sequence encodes CASRPPGQRNYGYTF.

The CDR3 spells CASSLVSGAGAKNIQYF. CDR3 sequence (DNA): TGTGCCAGCAGCTTAGTCAGCGGAGCGGGAGCCAAAAACATTCAGTACTTC. The rearrangement joins TRBV7-2 to TRBJ2-4; a possible D gene is TRBD2 (6 bases). The germline V gene encodes CDR1 SGHTA and CDR2 FQGNSA. The V gene lost 1 base and the J gene lost 0 bases, with 13 bases spanning the gap. This CDR3 spans 17 amino acids.

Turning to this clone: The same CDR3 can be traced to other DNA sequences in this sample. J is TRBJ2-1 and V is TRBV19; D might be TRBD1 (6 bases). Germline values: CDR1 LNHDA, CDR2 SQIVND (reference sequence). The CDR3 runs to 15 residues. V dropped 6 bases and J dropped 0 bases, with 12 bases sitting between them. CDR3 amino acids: CASSLDRSSYNEQFF. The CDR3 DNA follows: TGTGCCAGTAGCCTCGACAGGAGCTCCTACAATGAGCAGTTCTTC.

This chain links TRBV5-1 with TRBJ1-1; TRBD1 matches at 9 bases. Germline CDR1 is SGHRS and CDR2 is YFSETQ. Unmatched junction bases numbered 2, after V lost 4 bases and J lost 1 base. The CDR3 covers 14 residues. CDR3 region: CASSVQGANTEAFF. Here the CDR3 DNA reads TGCGCCAGCAGCGTACAGGGGGCGAACACTGAAGCTTTCTTT.

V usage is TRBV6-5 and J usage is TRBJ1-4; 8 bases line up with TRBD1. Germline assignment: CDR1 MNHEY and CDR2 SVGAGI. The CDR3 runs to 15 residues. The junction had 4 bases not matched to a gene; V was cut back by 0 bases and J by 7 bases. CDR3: CASSYSAGGGEKLFF. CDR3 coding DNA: TGTGCCAGCAGTTACTCGGCAGGGGGCGGTGAAAAACTGTTTTTT.

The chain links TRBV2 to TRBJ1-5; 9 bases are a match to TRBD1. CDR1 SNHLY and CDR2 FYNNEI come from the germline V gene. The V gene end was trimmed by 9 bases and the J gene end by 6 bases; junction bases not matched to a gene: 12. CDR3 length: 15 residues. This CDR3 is CASGPGTGSGQPQHF. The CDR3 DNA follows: TGTGCCAGTGGTCCCGGGACAGGGTCGGGTCAGCCCCAGCATTTT. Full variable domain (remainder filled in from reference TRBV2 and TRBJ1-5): EPEVTQTPSHQVTQMGQEVILRCVPISNHLYFYWYRQILGQKVEFLVSFYNNEISEKSEIFDDQFSVERPDGSNFTLKIRSTKLEDSAMYFCASGPGTGSGQPQHFGDGTRLSIL.

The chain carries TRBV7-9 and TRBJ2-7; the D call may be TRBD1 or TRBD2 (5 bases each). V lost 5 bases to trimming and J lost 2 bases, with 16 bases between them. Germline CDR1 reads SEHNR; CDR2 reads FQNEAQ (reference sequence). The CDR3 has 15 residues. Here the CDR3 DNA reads TGTGCCAGCAGCCCGTTAGGGGACCCTCCCTACGAGCAGTACTTC. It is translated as CASSPLGDPPYEQYF.

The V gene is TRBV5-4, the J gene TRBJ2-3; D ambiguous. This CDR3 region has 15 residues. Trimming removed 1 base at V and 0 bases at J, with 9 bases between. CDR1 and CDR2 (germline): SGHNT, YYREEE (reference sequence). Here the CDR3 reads CASSLRAPSTDTQYF. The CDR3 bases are TGTGCCAGCAGCTTGAGGGCGCCTAGCACAGATACGCAGTATTTT.

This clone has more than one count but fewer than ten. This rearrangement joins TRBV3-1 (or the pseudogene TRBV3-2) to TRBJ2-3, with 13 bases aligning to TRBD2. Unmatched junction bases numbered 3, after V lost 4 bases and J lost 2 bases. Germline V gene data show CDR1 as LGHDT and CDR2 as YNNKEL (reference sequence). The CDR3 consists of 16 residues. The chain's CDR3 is CASSRGLAGPTDTQYF. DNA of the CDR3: TGTGCCAGCAGCCGGGGACTAGCGGGACCCACAGATACGCAGTATTTT.

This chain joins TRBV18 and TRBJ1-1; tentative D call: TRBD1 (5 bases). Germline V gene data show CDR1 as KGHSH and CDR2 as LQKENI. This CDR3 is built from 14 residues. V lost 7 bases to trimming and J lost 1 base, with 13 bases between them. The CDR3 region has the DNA TGTGCCAGCTACGCGGGGCCGAAGAACACTGAAGCTTTCTTT. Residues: CASYAGPKNTEAFF.

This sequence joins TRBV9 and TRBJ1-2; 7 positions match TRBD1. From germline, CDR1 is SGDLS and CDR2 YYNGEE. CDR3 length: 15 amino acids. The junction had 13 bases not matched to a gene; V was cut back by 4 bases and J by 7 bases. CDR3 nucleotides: TGTGCCAGCAGCCCTAGGGGGATTGGGACAGTTGGCTACACCTTC. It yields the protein CASSPRGIGTVGYTF.